This T cell receptor beta chain was sequenced in a study of cytomegalovirus exposure and HLA in healthy donors (dated by TCRdb to 2017 to 2019). Background on the whole study: According to a later analysis, one platform produced both the 110 or so validation repertoires and the approximately 600 repertoires of the first cohort. To predict cytomegalovirus infection status, the study combined high-throughput TCR immunosequencing, statistical association of individual TCRs with disease status, and machine learning. The study aimed to test whether cataloging public T cell receptors could reveal signatures of past pathogen exposure. A separate validation cohort of more than 100 different subjects was used in addition to the roughly 670-subject first cohort.

General conclusions and limits of the study: According to the authors, the approach could potentially be generalized to other disease states and immunological phenotypes. Most TCR sequences were seen in very few donors, while some public TCRs were found in many individuals. Of the cluster scores, around 95% were above 0 in a later analysis, which found that TCRs clustered in the first cohort also tended to co-occur in the 120 validation repertoires. A total of some 180 TCR beta chains were listed by the study as associated with cytomegalovirus. Three of the identified cytomegalovirus-associated TCR beta chains were confirmed in vitro to be specific for cytomegalovirus antigens. A later analysis had no HLA typing for the validation cohort, so co-occurrence there was scored across all 130 or so repertoires. In both the original and validation cohorts, the classifier was reported to diagnose cytomegalovirus status with high specificity and sensitivity.

Of note for this clone: Its target antigen remains unknown. No base quality values were provided; no much bigger clone lies one nucleotide off.

Receptor libraries were prepared by the immunoSEQ multiplex PCR assay. In the paper's pipeline: To diagnose cytomegalovirus status from the catalog of TCR beta chain sequences, a statistical classification framework was built. Held by TCRdb, this immuneACCESS table contains in-frame sequences only and omits some clones. Under half of the omission traces to an unresolved V gene where checked; the cause of the rest is unknown. V and J calls and clone size come straight from that table; D and trimming were deduced from the DNA. This sample lists over 100,000 clones; 80% to 90% were detected once. The top ten hold more than 1% of the sample. The cysteine opens and the phenylalanine closes a CDR3 of 13 amino acids. Kept here is only the CDR3 DNA, which spans 39 bases and is read in frame from base 1. According to the germline V gene, CDR1 reads SNHLY and CDR2 reads FYNNEI. V trim: 6 bases; J trim: 6 bases; unmatched bases: 5.

The donors belonged to the validation cohort of roughly 120 subjects, which was separate from the approximately 700-subject first cohort. The source is a woman aged 18-29 years in good health and CMV-seronegative. The sequence is built from TRBV2 and TRBJ2-1; 7 of the junction bases match TRBD1. The sequencing sample was made of PBMCs. The sequence in DNA is TGTGCCAGCAGGTCGTGGGACAGCAATGAGCAGTTCTTC. The encoded protein is CASRSWDSNEQFF.